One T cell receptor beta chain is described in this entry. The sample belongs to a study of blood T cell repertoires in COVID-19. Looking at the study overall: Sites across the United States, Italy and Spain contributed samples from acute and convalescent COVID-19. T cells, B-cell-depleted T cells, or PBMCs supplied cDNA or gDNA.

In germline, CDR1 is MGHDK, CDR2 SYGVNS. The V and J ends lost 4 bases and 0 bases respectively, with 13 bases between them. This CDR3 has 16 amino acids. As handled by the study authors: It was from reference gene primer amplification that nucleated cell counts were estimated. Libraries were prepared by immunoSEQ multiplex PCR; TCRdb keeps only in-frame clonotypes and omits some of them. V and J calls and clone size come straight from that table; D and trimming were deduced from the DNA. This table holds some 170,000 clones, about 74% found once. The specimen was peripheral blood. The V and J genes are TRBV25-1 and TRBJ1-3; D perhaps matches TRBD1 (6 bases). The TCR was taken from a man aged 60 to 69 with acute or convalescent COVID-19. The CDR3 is CASSGNTGTSGNTIYF. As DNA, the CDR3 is TGTGCCAGCAGTGGAAATACAGGGACCTCTGGAAACACCATATATTTT. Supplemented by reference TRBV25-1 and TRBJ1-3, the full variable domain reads EADIYQTPRYLVIGTGKKITLECSQTMGHDKMYWYQQDPGMELHLIHYSYGVNSTEKGDLSSESTVSRIRTEHFPLTLESARPSHTSQYLCASSGNTGTSGNTIYFGEGSWLTVV.